The text below deals with one T cell receptor (beta chain). Its antigen target is currently unknown. One base away there is no much larger clone; base qualities are not given. Every donor was a healthy Caucasian. The twin cohort consisted of three pairs of female monozygotic twins, all aged about 18 to 30 years. CD4+ and CD8+ T cell populations were isolated with positive isolation kits from Invitrogen. These data belong to a study of identical twins (dated by TCRdb to the mid-2010s). Concerning the study at large: To test whether fetal clonotypes persist, this study deep-sequenced TCR alpha and beta repertoires from monozygotic twins, from unrelated adults of various ages, and from cord blood. To rule out contamination, the twin experiments were replicated at different times with different library preparation protocols.

Trimming accounts for 4 bases at V and 13 bases at J, while the number of junction bases matched to no gene is 16. CDR1 and CDR2 were assigned from the germline V gene as KGHSH and LQKENI. The CDR3 runs 15 residues from the cysteine to the phenylalanine. Of the read, only the CDR3 DNA is kept; its 45 bases are in frame from base 1. Library creation used 5' RACE. The reads were generated on an Illumina HiSeq 2000. Template switching introduced a universal primer binding site; the final cDNA contained a unique molecular identifier, enabling accurate counting of TCR cDNA molecules. Specific primers in the conserved constant-segment region were used to synthesize first-strand cDNA for TCR alpha and beta chains. To control for contamination, every cDNA library was double barcoded, receiving both a SMART-Mk sample barcode and Illumina barcodes. Two successive PCR steps introduced TruSeq adapter sequences along with Illumina sample barcodes. TCR alpha and beta cDNA libraries were sequenced on the Illumina HiSeq platform with custom primers. The original pipeline was this. MiGEC was used to process raw reads and extract unique molecular identifiers, and MiXCR was used to find CDR3 positions. Recombination models were inferred per individual with the repgenHMM and IGoR tools using an EM algorithm. The tcR package in R was used for shared clonotype analysis, with sharing normalized by the product of cloneset sizes. Out-of-frame nonproductive sequences were analyzed to study raw recombination free of thymic and clonal selection effects. TCRdb passed the public sequencing reads through fastp at Q25 and MiXCR, retaining productive beta sequences. Every entry covers one CDR3 protein and lists the most common genes and DNA from its rows. The V and J calls come from TCRdb's annotation, not from the publication. The sample records 460,000 or so distinct CDR3 sequences, about 14% of which are singletons. The ten most abundant clones make up about 0.52% of the sample.

Study-level results and caveats: Conclusions relied on cross-sectional statistical analysis, since the same donors could not be followed over many years. Compared with coincidental sharing between unrelated individuals, an excess of low generation-probability sequences was observed among out-of-frame TCR alpha sequences shared between twins. Abundant cord blood beta clonotypes had fewer insertions, young adult naive repertoires showed a similar but weaker trend, and memory repertoires showed no such trend. Invariant T cells such as MAIT and iNKT could partly confound zero-insertion analyses, although diverse VJ usage argued against such confounding for most clonotypes. In beta out-of-frame sequences, excess twin sharing was weaker, because having fewer shared sequences lowered the signal-to-noise ratio. In monozygotic twins, out-of-frame TCR alpha sharing was systematically underestimated by recombination models, although the models agreed with sharing between unrelated individuals.

A further study also used this sample, focusing on yellow fever vaccine responses in identical twins. The other study reports the following: The T cell response to vaccination in identical twins was reported by the authors to appear partly convergent and partly personalized. In identical twins, the study followed T cell clones that responded to the vaccine with precision.

Specimen: CD4+ T cells sorted from blood. The chain is assembled from TRBV18 and TRBJ2-1; 7 junctional bases match TRBD1. This receptor was obtained from a woman aged 18-29 years in good health. The CDR3 sequence is CASSRAGTAQGGQFF. The DNA is TGTGCCAGCTCACGAGCCGGGACAGCTCAGGGCGGACAGTTCTTC.